This paragraph reports one T cell receptor beta chain. Per the study methods: It was from reference gene primer amplification that nucleated cell counts were estimated. The protocol was immunoSEQ multiplex PCR, while the TCRdb copy is restricted to in-frame clones and leaves out a portion. V and J calls and clone size follow that table, whereas D and trimming were derived from the DNA. Altogether roughly 150,000 clones are present, roughly 89% being singletons, with the ten largest covering 5%. This sample was included in a study of blood T cell repertoires in COVID-19. About the study: Acute and convalescent COVID-19 samples came from the United States, Italy and Spain. Sample material is recorded as cDNA or gDNA derived from T cells, B-cell-depleted T cells, or PBMCs.

The trim removed 6 bases at V and 5 bases at J, leaving 10 bases unmatched. The CDR3 is 15 amino acids. Germline CDR1 reads MNHEY; CDR2 reads SMNVEV (reference sequence). Sequencing was done on a sample of peripheral blood. V gene TRBV27 combines with J gene TRBJ2-3, with 8 nucleotides matching TRBD2. This clonotype originated in a human donor in a cohort sampled during active COVID-19. The CDR3 coding sequence is TGTGCCAGCAGCCCTTCCCTACGGGGGGGAGATACGCAGTATTTT. Translated, it gives CASSPSLRGGDTQYF.